The clone carrying this T cell receptor beta chain was recorded many times. As yet, its antigen is unknown. Researchers amplified the TCR beta CDR3 regions from RNA transcripts. When the TCR CDR3 underwent first-round RT-PCR, the HTBI primer set was used. TCRdb used MiXCR to reprocess the multiplex PCR reads, holding one entry per CDR3 protein. The sample holds over 550,000 distinct CDR3 sequences, around 17% seen once. The source of the sample is a study of T cells in Graves' hyperthyroidism and ophthalmopathy. PBMCs were obtained from about 10 ml fresh peripheral blood. Overall study findings and caveats: From stable hyperthyroidism, ophthalmopathy was set apart by a 13 V-J model. Ophthalmopathy onset followed model prediction by a median around 6.6 months.

Germline lookup yields CDR1 LNHNV and CDR2 YYDKDF (reference sequence). This CDR3 contains 13 residues. The ends were cut back, 2 bases at V and 1 base at J, with 5 bases in the middle. Sequencing was done on a sample of blood. This rearrangement joins TRBV15 to TRBJ1-1; no clear D gene. This sequence was found in a woman under 30 with Graves' hyperthyroidism. The CDR3 loop is CATSRNPNTEAFF. The CDR3 bases are TGTGCCACCAGCAGAAACCCGAACACTGAAGCTTTCTTT.